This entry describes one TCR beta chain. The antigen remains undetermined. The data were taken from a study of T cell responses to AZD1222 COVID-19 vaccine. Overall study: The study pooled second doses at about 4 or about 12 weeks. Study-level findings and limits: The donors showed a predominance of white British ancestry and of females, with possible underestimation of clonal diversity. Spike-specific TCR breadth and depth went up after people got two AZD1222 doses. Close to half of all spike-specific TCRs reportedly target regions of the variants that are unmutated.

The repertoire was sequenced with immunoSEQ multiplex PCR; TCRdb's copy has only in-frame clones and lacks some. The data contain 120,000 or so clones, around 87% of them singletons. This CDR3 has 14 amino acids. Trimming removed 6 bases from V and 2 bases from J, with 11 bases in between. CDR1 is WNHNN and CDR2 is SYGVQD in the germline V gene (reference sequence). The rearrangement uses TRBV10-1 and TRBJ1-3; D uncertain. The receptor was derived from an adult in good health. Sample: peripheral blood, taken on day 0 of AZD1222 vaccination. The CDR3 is CASRASGPGNTIYF. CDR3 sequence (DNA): TGCGCCAGCAGGGCGAGCGGGCCTGGAAACACCATATATTTT.